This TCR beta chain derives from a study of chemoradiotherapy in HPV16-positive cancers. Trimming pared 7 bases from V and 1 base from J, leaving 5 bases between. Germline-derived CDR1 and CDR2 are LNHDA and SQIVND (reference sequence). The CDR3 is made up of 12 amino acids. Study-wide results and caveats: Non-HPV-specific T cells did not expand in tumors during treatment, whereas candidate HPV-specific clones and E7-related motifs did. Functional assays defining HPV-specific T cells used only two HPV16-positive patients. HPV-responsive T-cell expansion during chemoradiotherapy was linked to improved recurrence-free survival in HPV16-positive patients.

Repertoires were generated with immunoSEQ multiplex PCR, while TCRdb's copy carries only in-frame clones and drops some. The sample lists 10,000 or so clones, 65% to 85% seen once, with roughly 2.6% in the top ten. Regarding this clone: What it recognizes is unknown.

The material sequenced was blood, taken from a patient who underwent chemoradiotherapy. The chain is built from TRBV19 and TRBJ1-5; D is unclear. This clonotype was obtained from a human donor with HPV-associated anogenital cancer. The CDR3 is CASNLSNQPQHF. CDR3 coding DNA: TGTGCCAGTAATTTGAGCAATCAGCCCCAGCATTTT.